These 31 T cell receptor beta chains were all obtained from the same sample, sequenced in a study of cytomegalovirus exposure and HLA in healthy donors (dated by TCRdb to 2016 to 2017). The library was built by means of the immunoSEQ multiplex PCR assay. For the multiplex PCR, a mixture combining 60 forward primers for TCR Vbeta segments and 13 reverse primers for TCR Jbeta segments was used. TCRdb's version of the immuneACCESS table is confined to in-frame rearrangements and falls short of the full clone set. An unresolved V gene accounts for under half of the shortfall where checked; the remainder is of unknown origin. For this sample the table gives 250,000 to 350,000 clones, of which 70% to 90% were detected only once. The ten largest make up around 3.7% of the sample. Sample: PBMCs. These TCRs come from a man in his forties in good health and CMV-seropositive.

This chain uses TRBV7-3 with TRBJ2-2, with TRBD1 matching 10 bases. V shed 5 bases, J shed 6 bases, and the junction held 9 bases outside the gene matches. The germline CDR1 and CDR2 sequences are SGHTA and FQGTGA. This CDR3 spans 16 amino acids. The CDR3 reads CASSQNPGQGSGELFF. The CDR3 DNA reads TGTGCCAGCAGCCAAAATCCGGGACAGGGGTCCGGGGAGCTGTTTTTT.

The V call is TRBV29-1, the J call TRBJ1-2; D is unresolved. There are 12 residues in the CDR3. Germline CDR1 reads SQVTM; CDR2 reads ANQGSEA. Trimming cost V 3 bases and J 2 bases, with 7 bases left between them. The CDR3 spells CSVDDGNYGYTF. DNA for the CDR3: TGCAGCGTTGATGACGGGAACTATGGCTACACCTTC.

The chain links TRBV2 to TRBJ2-5; D call uncertain. Trimming cost V 8 bases and J 5 bases, with 9 bases left between them. The CDR3 length is 11 residues. The V gene's germline CDR1 is SNHLY and CDR2 FYNNEI. CDR3 region: CASGEVETQYF. CDR3 sequence (DNA): TGTGCCAGCGGAGAGGTGGAGACCCAGTACTTC.

CDR3 nucleotide sequence: TGTGCCGCCCCGGGACAGACATTCAGGGAGCAGTACTTC. Its protein product is CAAPGQTFREQYF. V is TRBV6-1 and J is TRBJ2-7, with 7 bases aligning to TRBD1. Germline lookup yields CDR1 MNHNS and CDR2 SASEGT. After removal of 11 bases from V and 7 bases from J, the junction contained 14 bases not matched to a gene. The CDR3 covers 13 residues.

The gene calls are TRBV6-1 and TRBJ2-5, with 11 bases lining up with TRBD1. The end of the DNA is better explained by TRBJ2-7, so the J call may be wrong. Germline V CDR1 and CDR2: MNHNS, SASEGT. The CDR3 contains 15 residues. The CDR3 bases are TGTGCCAGCAGCGGGTCCGGGACAGGGGGAGACGAGCAGTACTTC. Protein: CASSGSGTGGDEQYF.

A single count supports this clone. The chain uses TRBV7-9 and TRBJ1-3; 9 bases line up with TRBD1. Unmatched junction bases numbered 4, after V lost 5 bases and J lost 2 bases. CDR3 length: 15 residues. Germline V gene data show CDR1 as SEHNR and CDR2 as FQNEAQ (reference sequence). This chain's CDR3 is CASSIWTGAGNTIYF. The CDR3 DNA follows: TGTGCCAGCAGCATTTGGACAGGGGCTGGAAACACCATATATTTT.

A few counts support this clone. The chain carries TRBV4-1 and TRBJ1-1; possibly TRBD1 for D (5 bases). Trimming removed 1 base at V and 0 bases at J, with 9 bases between. The CDR3 covers 15 residues. Germline CDR1 MGHRA, CDR2 YSYEKL. The CDR3: CASSQGGGLNTEAFF. The CDR3 region has the DNA TGCGCCAGCAGCCAAGGGGGCGGACTGAACACTGAAGCTTTCTTT.

The gene calls are TRBV27 and TRBJ1-2, with D perhaps matching TRBD1 (5 bases). This CDR3 has 14 residues. V lost 8 bases and J lost 0, with 13 bases in between. The germline V gene encodes CDR1 MNHEY and CDR2 SMNVEV (reference sequence). The CDR3 DNA sequence: TGTGCCAGCCGGCCGTCGGGGGCTAACTATGGCTACACCTTC. Protein sequence: CASRPSGANYGYTF.

This clone showed up just once. The rearrangement uses TRBV27 and TRBJ1-6; TRBD1 might be the D (5 bases). The CDR3 is 17 residues long. The V gene lost 4 bases and the J gene lost 7 bases, with 20 bases spanning the gap. CDR1 and CDR2 (germline): MNHEY, SMNVEV (reference sequence). CDR3 residues: CASSSSPTVRLNSPLHF. The CDR3 DNA reads as TGTGCCAGCAGTTCATCCCCGACAGTACGGTTGAATTCACCCCTCCACTTT.

This chain joins TRBV7-2 and TRBJ2-5, with D possibly matching TRBD1 (6 bases). V was trimmed by 4 bases and J by 1 base, leaving 13 bases between them. CDR3 length: 15 residues. The V gene's germline CDR1 is SGHTA and CDR2 FQGNSA. The CDR3 here is CASSSQTGIQETQYF. As DNA, the CDR3 is TGTGCCAGCAGCTCCCAAACAGGGATCCAAGAGACCCAGTACTTC.

The chain is built from TRBV7-2 and TRBJ1-5; a possible D gene is TRBD1 (5 bases). The V end was cut by 2 bases, the J end by 2 bases, with 16 bases between. CDR1 is SGHTA and CDR2 is FQGNSA in the germline V gene. CDR3 size: 17 residues. Here the CDR3 reads CASSLSQGGFGNQPQHF. CDR3 DNA sequence: TGTGCCAGCAGCTTAAGCCAGGGTGGGTTCGGCAATCAGCCCCAGCATTTT.

The chain couples TRBV19 to TRBJ2-1, with D perhaps matching TRBD1 (6 bases). Trimming shortened V by 5 bases and J by 2 bases, and 13 bases separated the two germline ends. Germline CDR1 LNHDA, CDR2 SQIVND (reference sequence). This CDR3 region has 15 residues. Here the CDR3 reads CASSVRDTAYNEQFF. The CDR3 nucleotides are TGTGCCAGTAGTGTCCGGGACACTGCCTACAATGAGCAGTTCTTC.

The chain carries TRBV7-9 and TRBJ2-1; D may be TRBD1 (6 bases). V lost 2 bases to trimming and J lost 8 bases, with 13 bases between them. This CDR3 has 14 residues. Germline CDR1 SEHNR, CDR2 FQNEAQ (reference sequence). CDR3 nucleotide sequence: TGTGCCAGCAGCTTAAACGGTGGGGGCGATGAGCAGTTCTTC. Protein product: CASSLNGGGDEQFF.

The gene calls are TRBV30 and TRBJ2-1, with a possible D match to TRBD1 (6 bases). Germline V gives CDR1 GTSNPN, CDR2 SVGIG (reference sequence). V was trimmed by 8 bases and J by 0 bases, leaving 17 bases between them. The CDR3 is 15 residues long. The CDR3 nucleotides read TGTGCCCACGATGGGGGCCTTAGCTCCTACAATGAGCAGTTCTTC. It translates to CAHDGGLSSYNEQFF. Looking up the rest from reference TRBV30 and TRBJ2-1 gives the full variable domain: SQTIHQWPATLVQPVGSPLSLECTVEGTSNPNLYWYRQAAGRGLQLLFYSVGIGQISSEVPQNLSASRPQDRQFILSSKKLLLSDSGFYLCAHDGGLSSYNEQFFGPGTRLTVL.

The J gene is TRBJ2-5, the V gene TRBV5-6; TRBD2 might be the D (6 bases). The CDR3 totals 15 residues. Germline CDR1 SGHDT, CDR2 YYEEEE. Trimming left V 0 bases short and J 5 bases short, with 14 bases between. The CDR3 nucleotides are TGTGCCAGCAGCTTGGGGGACTCCCTAGGGGAGACCCAGTACTTC. Amino acid sequence: CASSLGDSLGETQYF. Supplemented by reference TRBV5-6 and TRBJ2-5, the full variable domain reads DAGVTQSPTHLIKTRGQQVTLRCSPKSGHDTVSWYQQALGQGPQFIFQYYEEEERQRGNFPDRFSGHQFPNYSSELNVNALLLGDSALYLCASSLGDSLGETQYFGPGTRLLVL.

V and J are TRBV6-1 and TRBJ2-1, with 12 bases that match TRBD2. Per the germline V gene, CDR1 is MNHNS and CDR2 is SASEGT. The trim removed 6 bases at V and 3 bases at J, leaving 3 bases unmatched. The CDR3 spans 15 residues. CDR3 residues: CASRVTSGSYNEQFF. For the CDR3, the DNA is TGTGCCAGCAGGGTGACTAGCGGGAGCTACAATGAGCAGTTCTTC.

The chain recombines TRBV4-1 with TRBJ2-7, with D possibly being TRBD2 (7 bases). V lost 3 bases and J lost 2, with 14 bases in between. Germline values: CDR1 MGHRA, CDR2 YSYEKL. There are 15 residues in the CDR3. This CDR3 is CASSQSRGATYEQYF. DNA for the CDR3: TGCGCCAGCAGCCAGTCTCGGGGGGCGACCTACGAGCAGTACTTC.

The rearrangement links TRBV19 to TRBJ1-5; D is perhaps TRBD1 (6 bases). From germline, CDR1 is LNHDA and CDR2 SQIVND (reference sequence). CDR3 length: 13 amino acids. Trimming took 10 bases from V and 2 from J, leaving 12 bases between them. The CDR3 here is CATTGTRNQPQHF. CDR3 coding DNA: TGTGCCACCACCGGGACACGCAATCAGCCCCAGCATTTT.

This chain connects TRBV6-6 to TRBJ2-5, with D possibly TRBD2 on 5 matching bases. Germline V gene lookup returns CDR1 MNHNY and CDR2 SVGAGI (reference sequence). This CDR3 spans 14 amino acids. Trimming removed 2 bases from V and 5 bases from J, with 12 bases in between. CDR3 coding DNA: TGTGCCAGCAGTTACGCGGGCCGGCAGGAGACCCAGTACTTC. Translated, it gives CASSYAGRQETQYF.

The chain recombines TRBV7-2 with TRBJ1-2; D unclear. The CDR3 loop spans 14 amino acids. Germline V lookup: CDR1 SGHTA, CDR2 FQGNSA. The ends were cut back, 1 base at V and 8 bases at J, with 14 bases in the middle. Here the CDR3 DNA reads TGTGCCAGCAGCTTAGGGGTGACATTAACGGGCTACACCTTC. Protein sequence: CASSLGVTLTGYTF.

The genes are TRBV6-5 and TRBJ2-5, with D hard to call. V was shortened by 2 bases and J by 2 bases, with 9 bases between the two germline ends. The CDR3 sequence is 14 residues long. Per the germline V gene, CDR1 is MNHEY and CDR2 is SVGAGI. CDR3 coding DNA: TGTGCCAGCAGTTACGGGCTAACTCAAGAGACCCAGTACTTC. Its translation: CASSYGLTQETQYF.

J is TRBJ2-1 and V is TRBV5-4; 8 nucleotides align to TRBD2. The CDR3 covers 16 residues. Germline CDR1 and CDR2: SGHNT and YYREEE (reference sequence). With 0 bases clipped from V and 4 bases from J, the junction kept 6 bases outside the gene matches. CDR3 amino acids: CASSLVTSGPYNEQFF. The CDR3 DNA is TGTGCCAGCAGCTTGGTAACTAGCGGACCGTACAATGAGCAGTTCTTC.

This chain connects TRBV28 to TRBJ2-5, with TRBD2 identical over 8 bases. Germline loops: CDR1 MDHEN, CDR2 SYDVKM. The CDR3 is made up of 13 amino acids. V lost 6 bases and J lost 4; bases outside the gene matches: 4. CDR3 nucleotides: TGTGCCAGCAGGCGGGGACTAGGAGAGACCCAGTACTTC. Its translation: CASRRGLGETQYF.

The CDR3 DNA sequence: TGCGCCAGCAGCTTGGACGGAGCCTACGAGCAGTACTTC. This translates into CASSLDGAYEQYF. The chain uses TRBV5-1 and TRBJ2-7; D is unresolved. Between the trimmed V and J ends, which lost 0 bases and 2 bases, there was a span of 6 bases. The CDR3 is made up of 13 amino acids. The germline gives CDR1 SGHRS, CDR2 YFSETQ.

The chain has TRBV7-3 and TRBJ2-5; 9 bases match TRBD2. Germline V gene sequence: CDR1 SGHTA, CDR2 FQGTGA. Losses at the gene ends were 5 bases for V and 1 base for J; bases not matched to a gene: 8. The CDR3 is made up of 16 amino acids. The CDR3 DNA reads TGTGCCAGCAGCCTACTTGCGGGGGGGTCCCAAGAGACCCAGTACTTC. This translates into CASSLLAGGSQETQYF.

The chain uses TRBV7-3 and TRBJ2-2; D gene ambiguous. This CDR3 is built from 13 residues. The ends were cut back, 4 bases at V and 4 bases at J, with 7 bases in the middle. From germline, CDR1 is SGHTA and CDR2 FQGTGA. This CDR3 reads CASSSPSTGELFF. DNA for the CDR3: TGTGCCAGCAGCTCCCCGAGCACCGGGGAGCTGTTTTTT.

The CDR3 nucleotides read TGTGCCAGCAGCGTAGGATTCTCGGGCGGGAGGGCCCTTTCCAATGAGCAGTTCTTC. Its translation is CASSVGFSGGRALSNEQFF. The chain uses TRBV9 and TRBJ2-1; TRBD2 agrees at 9 bases. CDR3 length: 19 amino acids. Trimming at V came to 0 bases and at J to 6 bases, leaving 16 bases not matched to a gene. CDR1 is SGDLS, CDR2 YYNGEE, per germline. The variable domain in full, completed from reference TRBV9 and TRBJ2-1, reads DSGVTQTPKHLITATGQRVTLRCSPRSGDLSVYWYQQSLDQGLQFLIQYYNGEERAKGNILERFSAQQFPDLHSELNLSSLELGDSALYFCASSVGFSGGRALSNEQFFGPGTRLTVL.

For this clone: An end of the junction differs from the germline gene, which may be a read error. The chain is built from TRBV7-9 and TRBJ1-4; perhaps TRBD1 as D (5 bases). The CDR3 length is 16 residues. Germline CDR1 and CDR2: SEHNR and FQNEAQ (reference sequence). The CDR3 coding sequence is TGTTCCAGCAGCTTGGGCAGGGCTTCAATCGGGGAAAAACTGTTTTTT. The encoded protein is CSSSLGRASIGEKLFF. The variable domain in full, completed from reference TRBV7-9 and TRBJ1-4, reads DTGVSQNPRHKITKRGQNVTFRCDPISEHNRLYWYRQTLGQGPEFLTYFQNEAQLEKSRLLSDRFSAERPKGSFSTLEIQRTEQGDSAMYLCSSSLGRASIGEKLFFGSGTQLSVL.

The J gene is TRBJ1-1, the V gene TRBV5-1; D possibly corresponds to TRBD1 (6 bases). CDR1 and CDR2 (germline): SGHRS, YFSETQ. This CDR3 contains 13 residues. The V and J ends lost 5 bases and 2 bases respectively, with 10 bases between them. The CDR3, as DNA: TGCGCCAGCAGGTTAGGGGGAAACACTGAAGCTTTCTTT. It is translated as CASRLGGNTEAFF.

The genes are TRBV4-2 and TRBJ1-1, with D uncertain. The length of the CDR3 is 13 residues. Trimming removed 2 bases from V and 11 bases from J, with 15 bases in between. CDR1 and CDR2 (germline): LGHNA, YNFKEQ. CDR3 residues: CASSQQREVSAFF. CDR3 nucleotides: TGTGCCAGCAGCCAACAACGAGAGGTGTCGGCTTTCTTT.

This chain joins TRBV4-1 and TRBJ2-7, with 7 bases that match TRBD2. The germline V gene has CDR1 MGHRA and CDR2 YSYEKL. CDR3 length: 17 residues. V gave up 0 bases and J gave up 0 bases; unmatched junction bases: 8. CDR3 sequence reads: CASSQDRGVEPSYEQYF. CDR3 in DNA: TGCGCCAGCAGCCAAGATCGGGGGGTTGAGCCCTCCTACGAGCAGTACTTC.